Following are 17 T cell receptor beta chains from one sample sequenced in a study of blood T cells in healthy people across ages. Together with a sample-barcoded 5' primer, a J-beta primer mix was included in a second PCR lasting about 7 to 12 cycles. TCRdb processed the 5' RACE reads anew with MiXCR; each CDR3 protein has one entry. The sample contains 1.5 million to 2 million distinct CDR3 sequences, about 28% of which appear only once. Sequenced sample: blood. The receptors derive from a woman between 25 and 40 years old in good health.

This clonotype was detected only once. The junction departs from germline at one end; a sequencing error may be responsible. The chain joins TRBV11-2 to TRBJ2-1; D is unresolved. Germline CDR1 is SGHAT and CDR2 is FQNNGV. The CDR3 is 11 amino acids. CDR3: CPSSRSGLGFF. The CDR3 nucleotides read TGTCCCAGCAGCCGGTCGGGCCTCGGATTCTTC.

With regard to this clonotype: Mismatch with germline at one junction end may stem from a read error. The chain carries TRBV12-3 or TRBV12-4 and TRBJ1-2; TRBD1 agrees at 8 bases. The CDR3 spans 14 residues. Here the CDR3 reads CASSYRDRGSGYAF. The CDR3 DNA follows: TGTGCCAGCAGCTACCGAGACAGGGGTAGTGGCTACGCCTTC.

This clonotype was seen more than once but under ten times. The chain joins TRBV6-5 to TRBJ1-5, with 9 bases matching TRBD1. The J segment lost 3 bases and the V segment lost 6 bases, leaving 9 bases of the junction unmatched. Looked up from germline, CDR1 is MNHEY and CDR2 is SVGAGI. The CDR3 sequence is 16 residues long. The CDR3 DNA follows: TGTGCCAGCAGAACCGGGACAGGGAACTTCAATCAGCCCCAGCATTTT. Amino acid sequence: CASRTGTGNFNQPQHF.

This chain joins TRBV4-1 and TRBJ2-7; TRBD1 is a possible D gene (7 bases). CDR1 and CDR2 (germline): MGHRA, YSYEKL. Trimming shortened V by 4 bases and J by 3 bases, and 19 bases separated the two germline ends. The CDR3 is made up of 16 amino acids. CDR3 nucleotide sequence: TGCGCCAGCAGCCGCTCCCGCGGGGCAGGGGGCTACGAGCAGTACTTC. Translation gives CASSRSRGAGGYEQYF.

A few counts support this clonotype. The J gene is TRBJ2-3, the V gene TRBV7-2; a possible D gene is TRBD2 (6 bases). Germline-derived CDR1 and CDR2 are SGHTA and FQGNSA. The CDR3 covers 17 residues. V was trimmed by 1 base and J by 0 bases, leaving 14 bases between them. The CDR3 nucleotides are TGTGCCAGCAGCTTAGGGGCTAGCGCCACTAGCACAGATACGCAGTATTTT. This sequence encodes CASSLGASATSTDTQYF.

The chain employs TRBV29-1 and TRBJ2-5, with 7 bases fitting TRBD2. Germline values: CDR1 SQVTM, CDR2 ANQGSEA. This CDR3 has 14 amino acids. V lost 3 bases, J lost 4 bases, and 8 bases stayed unmatched. The CDR3 reads CSVEMRERGETQYF. The CDR3 nucleotides are TGCAGCGTTGAGATGCGGGAGAGAGGAGAGACCCAGTACTTC.

This clonotype came up many times. The chain is built from TRBV6-5 and TRBJ2-1, with 14 bases matching TRBD2. This CDR3 region has 18 residues. V dropped 0 bases and J dropped 2; count of bases not matched to a gene: 3. In germline, CDR1 is MNHEY, CDR2 SVGAGI. The DNA for the CDR3 is TGTGCCAGCAGTTACTCCCGGACTAGCGGGAGGACCTACAATGAGCAGTTCTTC. Translated: CASSYSRTSGRTYNEQFF.

V and J are TRBV6-8 and TRBJ1-3; 7 bases fit TRBD1. V trimming: 6 bases; J trimming: 1 base; junction bases outside the gene matches: 3. This CDR3 spans 14 amino acids. Germline loops: CDR1 MNHGY, CDR2 SAAAGT. The CDR3 DNA reads as TGTGCCAGCAGGCAGGGGGTTTCTGGAAACACCATATATTTT. Encoded protein: CASRQGVSGNTIYF.

This clonotype came up many times. The V and J genes are TRBV29-1 and TRBJ2-7; D is undetermined. Germline V gene sequence: CDR1 SQVTM, CDR2 ANQGSEA. CDR3 length: 11 amino acids. The V gene lost 0 bases and the J gene lost 2 bases, with 2 bases spanning the gap. CDR3 DNA: TGCAGCGTTGAAGATACCTACGAGCAGTACTTC. It is translated as CSVEDTYEQYF.

There are a few counts of this clonotype. This chain connects TRBV24-1 to TRBJ2-5, with D perhaps matching TRBD1 or TRBD2 (5 bases each). In germline, CDR1 is KGHDR, CDR2 SFDVKD. This CDR3 region has 15 residues. V lost 3 bases, J lost 1 base, and 11 bases lay in between. CDR3 loop: CATSDRGGTQETQYF. The CDR3 coding sequence is TGTGCCACCAGTGATCGCGGTGGGACCCAAGAGACCCAGTACTTC.

The rearrangement links TRBV5-5 to TRBJ2-1; tentatively, D is TRBD1 (6 bases). V lost 3 bases and J 0 bases, leaving 16 bases between the germline ends. The CDR3 is 17 residues long. The germline V gene has CDR1 SGHKS and CDR2 YYEKEE (reference sequence). CDR3 sequence reads: CASSSGPTGSSYNEQFF. The CDR3 region has the DNA TGTGCCAGCAGCTCCGGACCCACAGGGAGCTCCTACAATGAGCAGTTCTTC.

There are a few counts of this clonotype. This chain connects TRBV20-1 to TRBJ2-3; 11 nucleotides agree with TRBD2. The CDR3 sequence is 15 residues long. CDR1 is DFQATT and CDR2 is SNEGSKA in the germline V gene (reference sequence). The V and J ends lost 3 bases and 6 bases, in that order; junction bases with no gene match: 8. The chain's CDR3 is CSASKTSGIGDTQYF. In nucleotides, the CDR3 is TGCAGTGCTAGCAAGACTAGCGGGATCGGTGATACGCAGTATTTT.

The table lists this clonotype with a few counts. The chain uses TRBV12-5 and TRBJ1-1; maybe TRBD1 (6 bases). The V end lost 0 bases, the J end lost 4 bases, and 9 bases lay between the germline ends. CDR1 LGHNT and CDR2 FRNRAP come from the germline V gene. The CDR3 covers 14 residues. The CDR3: CASGLVTGATEAFF. The CDR3 region has the DNA TGTGCTAGTGGTTTGGTTACGGGGGCCACTGAAGCTTTCTTT.

The CDR3 nucleotides read TGTGCCAGCAGCGCCTGGGGGGGGAGGGACACTGAAGCTTTCTTT. Amino acid sequence: CASSAWGGRDTEAFF. The V call is TRBV12-3 or TRBV12-4, the J call TRBJ1-1, with a possible D match to TRBD1 (5 bases). V was pared by 6 bases and J by 3 bases, with 17 bases between. The CDR3 sequence is 15 residues long.

The rearrangement links TRBV2 to TRBJ2-3; TRBD1 matches 7 bases. With 9 bases clipped from V and 1 base from J, the junction kept 10 bases outside the gene matches. CDR1 is SNHLY and CDR2 is FYNNEI in the germline V gene. The CDR3 totals 15 residues. This chain's CDR3 is CASSPGTERTDTQYF. CDR3 nucleotide sequence: TGTGCCAGTTCGCCCGGGACAGAGCGCACAGATACGCAGTATTTT. Variable domain in full (rest from reference TRBV2 and TRBJ2-3): EPEVTQTPSHQVTQMGQEVILRCVPISNHLYFYWYRQILGQKVEFLVSFYNNEISEKSEIFDDQFSVERPDGSNFTLKIRSTKLEDSAMYFCASSPGTERTDTQYFGPGTRLTVL.

The rearrangement links TRBV29-1 to TRBJ1-1; 8 bases align to TRBD1. J lost 4 bases, V lost 6 bases, and 7 bases had no gene match. The CDR3 has 13 residues. Germline V gives CDR1 SQVTM, CDR2 ANQGSEA. The chain's CDR3 is CSVMTGEGTEAFF. The CDR3 DNA reads TGCAGCGTCATGACAGGGGAAGGCACTGAAGCTTTCTTT.

This clonotype was recorded a few times. This chain links TRBV12-3 or TRBV12-4 with TRBJ1-4, with a weak D call TRBD1 (6 bases). Trimming removed 2 bases from V and 6 bases from J, with 10 bases in between. The CDR3 covers 14 residues. The CDR3, as DNA: TGTGCCAGCAGTTTAAGGTCAGGGGATGAAAAACTGTTTTTT. Amino acids: CASSLRSGDEKLFF.